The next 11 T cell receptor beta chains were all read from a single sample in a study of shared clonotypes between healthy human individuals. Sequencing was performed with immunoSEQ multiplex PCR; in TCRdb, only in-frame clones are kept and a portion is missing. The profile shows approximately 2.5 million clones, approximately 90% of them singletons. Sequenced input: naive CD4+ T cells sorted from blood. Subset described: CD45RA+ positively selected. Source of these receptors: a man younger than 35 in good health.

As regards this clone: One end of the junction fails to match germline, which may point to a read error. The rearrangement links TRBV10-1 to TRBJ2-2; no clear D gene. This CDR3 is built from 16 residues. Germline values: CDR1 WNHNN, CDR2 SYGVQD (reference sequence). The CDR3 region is CASSQSSGFNTGELFF. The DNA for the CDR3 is TGCGCCAGCAGTCAGTCCTCCGGATTCAACACCGGGGAGCTGTTTTTT.

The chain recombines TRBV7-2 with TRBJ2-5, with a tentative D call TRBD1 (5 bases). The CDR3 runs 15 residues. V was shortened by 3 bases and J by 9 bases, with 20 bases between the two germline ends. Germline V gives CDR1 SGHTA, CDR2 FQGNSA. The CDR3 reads CASSLAPIQTDPQYF. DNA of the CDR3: TGTGCCAGCAGCTTGGCGCCTATTCAGACAGACCCCCAGTACTTC.

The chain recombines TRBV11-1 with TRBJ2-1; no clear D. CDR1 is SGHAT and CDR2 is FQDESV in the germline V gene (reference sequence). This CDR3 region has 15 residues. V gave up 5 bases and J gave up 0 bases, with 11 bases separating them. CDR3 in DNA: TGTGCCAGCAGCCCGGGCCCCGGCTCCTACAATGAGCAGTTCTTC. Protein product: CASSPGPGSYNEQFF. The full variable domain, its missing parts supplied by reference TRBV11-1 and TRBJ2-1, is EAEVAQSPRYKITEKSQAVAFWCDPISGHATLYWYRQILGQGPELLVQFQDESVVDDSQLPKDRFSAERLKGVDSTLKIQPAELGDSAMYLCASSPGPGSYNEQFFGPGTRLTVL.

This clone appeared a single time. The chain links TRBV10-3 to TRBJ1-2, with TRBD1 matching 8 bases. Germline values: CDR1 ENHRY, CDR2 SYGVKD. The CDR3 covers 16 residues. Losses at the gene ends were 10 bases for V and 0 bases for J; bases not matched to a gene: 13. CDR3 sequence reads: CATQATTGESNYGYTF. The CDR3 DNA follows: TGTGCCACGCAAGCGACGACAGGGGAATCTAACTATGGCTACACCTTC.

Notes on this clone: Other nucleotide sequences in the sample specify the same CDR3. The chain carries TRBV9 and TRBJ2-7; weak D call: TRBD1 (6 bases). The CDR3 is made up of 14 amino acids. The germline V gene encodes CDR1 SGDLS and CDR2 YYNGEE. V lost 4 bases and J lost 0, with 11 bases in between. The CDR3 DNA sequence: TGTGCCAGCAGCCCCAGGACAGACTCCTACGAGCAGTACTTC. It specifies CASSPRTDSYEQYF.

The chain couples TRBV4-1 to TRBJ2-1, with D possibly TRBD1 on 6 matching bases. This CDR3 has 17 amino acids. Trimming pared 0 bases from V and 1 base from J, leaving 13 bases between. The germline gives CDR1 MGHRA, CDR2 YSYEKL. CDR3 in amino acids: CASSQDIGQLSYNEQFF. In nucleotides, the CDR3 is TGCGCCAGCAGCCAAGATATAGGACAGTTATCCTACAATGAGCAGTTCTTC.

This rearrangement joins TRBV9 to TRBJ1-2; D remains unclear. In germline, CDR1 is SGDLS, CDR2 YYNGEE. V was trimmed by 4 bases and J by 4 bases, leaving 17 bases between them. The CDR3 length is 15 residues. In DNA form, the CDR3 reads TGTGCCAGCAGCCTCGGGAGCTATGGTCCCTATGGCTACACCTTC. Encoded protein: CASSLGSYGPYGYTF.

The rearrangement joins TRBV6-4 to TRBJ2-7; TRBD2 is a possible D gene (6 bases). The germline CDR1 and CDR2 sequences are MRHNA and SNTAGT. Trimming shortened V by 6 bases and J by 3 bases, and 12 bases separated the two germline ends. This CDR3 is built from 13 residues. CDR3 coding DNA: TGTGCCAGCAGCCTGGGACTGAACTACGAGCAGTACTTC. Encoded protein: CASSLGLNYEQYF.

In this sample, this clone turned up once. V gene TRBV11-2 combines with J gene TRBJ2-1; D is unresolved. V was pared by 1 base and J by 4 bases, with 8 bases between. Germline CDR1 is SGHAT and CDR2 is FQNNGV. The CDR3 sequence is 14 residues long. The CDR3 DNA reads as TGTGCCAGCAGCTTAGGAGAACAATACAATGAGCAGTTCTTC. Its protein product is CASSLGEQYNEQFF.

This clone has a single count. The CDR3 loop reads CASKQEASNYGYTF. CDR3 nucleotide sequence: TGCGCCAGCAAACAGGAGGCCTCTAACTATGGCTACACCTTC. The V gene is TRBV10-2, the J gene TRBJ1-2, with a possible D match to TRBD1 (5 bases). CDR1 and CDR2 from the germline V gene are WSHSY and SAAADI. V was shortened by 7 bases and J by 0 bases, with 12 bases between the two germline ends. The CDR3 consists of 14 residues.

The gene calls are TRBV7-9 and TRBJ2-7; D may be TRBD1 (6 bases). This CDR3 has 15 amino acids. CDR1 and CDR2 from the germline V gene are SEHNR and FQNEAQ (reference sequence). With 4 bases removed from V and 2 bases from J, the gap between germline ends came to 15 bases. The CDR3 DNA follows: TGTGCCAGCAGCTCCTTGGTCCGGGACACCTACGAGCAGTACTTC. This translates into CASSSLVRDTYEQYF.